Reported below is one T cell receptor (beta chain). This entry comes from a study of T cells in localized non-small cell lung cancer. TCRdb's copy holds only in-frame clones and misses some; the assay was immunoSEQ multiplex PCR. The data contain about 79,000 clones, 88% of them seen just once; the ten biggest clones take up roughly 19%. The sample was peripheral blood, taken before any cancer treatment. This clonotype was sampled from a woman aged 35 to 75 with stage I squamous cell lung carcinoma.

The CDR3 DNA reads as TGTGCCAGCAGCTTACAGGGCCAGGTTGAAGCTTTCTTT. This gives the protein CASSLQGQVEAFF. The chain is built from TRBV5-4 and TRBJ1-1; D is possibly TRBD1 (6 bases). This CDR3 is built from 13 residues. Trimming pared 2 bases from V and 7 bases from J, leaving 12 bases between. Germline-derived CDR1 and CDR2 are SGHNT and YYREEE (reference sequence).